Sequencing of this T cell receptor (beta chain) was carried out in a study of T-cell memory formation after mild COVID-19 (dated by TCRdb to the early 2020s). For the study in its entirety: Most TCR sequence clusters were specific to one of the two donors. The cohort was made up of two young adult volunteers, one female and one male, who were previously healthy. In two donors, T-cell clones that expanded and contracted after mild COVID-19 were tracked by sequencing TCRalpha and TCRbeta repertoires over time. The full study reports these points: Contracting CD4+ clones turned up mainly in the CM and EM memory subsets, whereas EMRA was where CD8+ clones were enriched. SARS-CoV-2 specificity of the second-wave clones peaking on day 37 was not confirmed. Some responding clones were found in pre-infection memory, which suggests that pre-existing cross-reactive memory T cells took part in the SARS-CoV-2 response. The study included only a couple of mild cases, and larger cohorts that include severe cases with pre-infection samples were judged to be necessary. Clones that contracted from day 15 to 85 showed balanced CD4/CD8 phenotypes, whereas a second wave of clones that expanded from day 15 to 37 leaned towards CD4+.

The CDR3, from cysteine to phenylalanine, totals 12 residues. Just CDR3 DNA is preserved here, 36 bases in frame from base 1. Per the germline V gene (reference sequence), DFQATT is the CDR1 and SNEGSKA is the CDR2. Deletion took 7 bases off V and 7 bases off J, with a span of 14 bases between the germline ends. The sequencer was an Illumina NovaSeq 6000. TCRalpha and TCRbeta cDNA libraries were constructed by 5'RACE with constant-segment primers, with sample barcodes and unique molecular identifiers being introduced. Trizol reagent was used to extract RNA from every sample. The libraries were amplified in two PCR steps, and the second step added a second sample barcode and Illumina TruSeq adapters. The libraries were sequenced on an Illumina NovaSeq using 2 x 150 bp paired-end reads. From the authors' description of their analysis: The reads were demultiplexed and collapsed into UMI-guided consensus sequences using migec v1.2.7. Using mixcr v2.1.11, UMI consensuses were aligned to TRA and TRB V and J templates and then assembled into clonotypes. A clonotype was counted as expanded or contracted only when both edgeR and NoisET called the clonotype significant, with the noise models trained on biological replicates. For edgeR calls, a false discovery rate-adjusted p below 0.01 and a log2 fold-change threshold of 1 were applied. As an exploratory analysis of dynamics, max-normalized trajectories of the 1000 most abundant clonotypes were examined by PCA with hierarchical clustering. The CD4 or CD8 phenotype of responding clones was assigned using the separately sequenced CD4+ and CD8+ repertoires. The public reads were reprocessed in TCRdb via fastp at Q25 and MiXCR, keeping in-frame beta chains. A single entry per CDR3 protein holds the most common genes and DNA from its merged rows. What appears here as the V and J calls and clone size reflects TCRdb's work, not the paper's. Counted in this sample were some 120,000 distinct CDR3 sequences; 5% to 6.5% of them appeared once. The ten largest clonotypes hold about 2.2% of the sample.

This clonotype was found many times. No cognate antigen has been identified for it. There are no base qualities to consult, and no much larger clone falls within one base. Ficoll-Paque density gradient centrifugation was used to isolate PBMCs. The source material was PBMCs or a T cell subset sorted from them (not recorded which). The chain is encoded by TRBV20-1 joined to TRBJ2-1; the best D guess is TRBD2, with 7 bases matching. The sequence came from an adult woman who had mild COVID-19 (a few samples of this study predate the infection). The sample titles of this study are shuffled in the database, so cell type and time point are left out; the donor was told from shared clones. The DNA reads TGCAGTGTTTGGGGGCGGGAGAATGAGCAGTTCTTC. It is translated as CSVWGRENEQFF.